This TCR beta chain is drawn from a study of blood T cell repertoires in COVID-19. Germline values: CDR1 MNHEY, CDR2 SVGAGI. J was trimmed by 5 bases and V by 8 bases; bases with no gene match: 5. The CDR3 length is 13 residues. Under the authors' procedure: For nucleated cells, counts were estimated from reference gene primer amplification. Sequenced by immunoSEQ multiplex PCR; TCRdb stores in-frame clones only, minus some. V, J and clone size reflect that table, while D and trimming were determined from the DNA. The table has about 220,000 clones, roughly 85% seen once; the top ten hold 3.5% to 4%. Sequencing was carried out using peripheral blood. The TCR comes from a woman older than 75 with acute or convalescent COVID-19. The gene calls are TRBV6-5 and TRBJ1-5; 8 bases line up with TRBD1. CDR3: CASRTDRDQPQHF. The CDR3 DNA sequence: TGTGCCAGCCGAACGGACAGGGATCAGCCCCAGCATTTT.